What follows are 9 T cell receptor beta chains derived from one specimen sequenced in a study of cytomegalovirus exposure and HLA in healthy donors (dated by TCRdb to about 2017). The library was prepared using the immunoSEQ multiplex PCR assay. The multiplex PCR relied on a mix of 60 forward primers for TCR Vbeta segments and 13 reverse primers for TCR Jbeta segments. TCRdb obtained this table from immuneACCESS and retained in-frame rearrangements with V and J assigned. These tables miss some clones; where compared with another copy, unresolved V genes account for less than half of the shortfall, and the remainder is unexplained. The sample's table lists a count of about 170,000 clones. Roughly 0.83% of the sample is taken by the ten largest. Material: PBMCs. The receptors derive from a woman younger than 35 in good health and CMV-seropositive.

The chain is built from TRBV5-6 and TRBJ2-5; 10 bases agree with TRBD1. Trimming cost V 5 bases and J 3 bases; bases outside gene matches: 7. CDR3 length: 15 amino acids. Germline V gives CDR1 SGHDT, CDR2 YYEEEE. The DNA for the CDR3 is TGTGCCAGCAGATCGACCGGGACAGGGGAAGAGACCCAGTACTTC. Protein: CASRSTGTGEETQYF.

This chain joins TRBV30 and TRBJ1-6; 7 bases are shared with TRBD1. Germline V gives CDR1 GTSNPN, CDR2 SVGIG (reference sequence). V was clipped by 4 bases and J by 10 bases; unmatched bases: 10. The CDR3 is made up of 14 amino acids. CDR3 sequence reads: CAWTGQGEWSPLHF. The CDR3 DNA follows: TGTGCCTGGACCGGCCAGGGGGAGTGGTCACCCCTCCACTTT.

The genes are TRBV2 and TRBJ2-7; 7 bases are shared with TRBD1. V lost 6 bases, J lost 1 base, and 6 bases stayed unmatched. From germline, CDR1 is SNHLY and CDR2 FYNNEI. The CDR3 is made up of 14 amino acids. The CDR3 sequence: CASRWQGQSYEQYF. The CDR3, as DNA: TGTGCCAGCAGATGGCAGGGACAGTCCTACGAGCAGTACTTC.

The CDR3 DNA follows: TGTGCCTGGAGATTAGCGGGGACCTACGAGCAGTACTTC. This translates into CAWRLAGTYEQYF. The genes are TRBV30 and TRBJ2-7; 8 bases agree with TRBD2. Germline loops: CDR1 GTSNPN, CDR2 SVGIG (reference sequence). V lost 3 bases and J lost 2; bases outside the gene matches: 3. The CDR3 contains 13 residues.

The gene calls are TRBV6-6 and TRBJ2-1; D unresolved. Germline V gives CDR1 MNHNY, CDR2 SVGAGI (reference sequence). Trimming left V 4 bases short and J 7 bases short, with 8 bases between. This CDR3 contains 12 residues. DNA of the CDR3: TGTGCCAGCAGTTCATCACGGAATGAGCAGTTCTTC. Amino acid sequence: CASSSSRNEQFF.

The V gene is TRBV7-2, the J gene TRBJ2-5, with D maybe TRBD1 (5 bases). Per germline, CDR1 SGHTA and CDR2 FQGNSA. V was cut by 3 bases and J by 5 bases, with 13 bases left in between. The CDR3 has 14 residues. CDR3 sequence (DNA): TGTGCCAGCAGCTTGCAGGGTTTCGGGGAGACCCAGTACTTC. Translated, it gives CASSLQGFGETQYF.

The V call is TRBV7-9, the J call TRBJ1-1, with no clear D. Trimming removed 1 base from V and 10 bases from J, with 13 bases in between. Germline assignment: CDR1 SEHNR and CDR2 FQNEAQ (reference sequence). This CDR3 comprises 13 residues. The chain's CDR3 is CASSLVDTGGAFF. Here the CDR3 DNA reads TGTGCCAGCAGCTTAGTGGATACGGGAGGAGCTTTCTTT.

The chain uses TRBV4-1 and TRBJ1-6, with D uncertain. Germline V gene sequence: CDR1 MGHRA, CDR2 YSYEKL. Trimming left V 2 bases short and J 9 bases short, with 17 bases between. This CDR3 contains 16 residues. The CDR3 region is CASSQYAGSPSSPLHF. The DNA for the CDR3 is TGCGCCAGCAGCCAATATGCCGGGAGCCCATCTTCACCCCTCCACTTT.

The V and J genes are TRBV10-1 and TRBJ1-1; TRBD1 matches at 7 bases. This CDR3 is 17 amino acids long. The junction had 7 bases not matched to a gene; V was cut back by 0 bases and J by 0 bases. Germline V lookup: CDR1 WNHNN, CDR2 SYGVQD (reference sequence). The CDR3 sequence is CASSESTLTGLNTEAFF. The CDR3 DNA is TGCGCCAGCAGTGAGTCGACCCTGACAGGGCTGAACACTGAAGCTTTCTTT.